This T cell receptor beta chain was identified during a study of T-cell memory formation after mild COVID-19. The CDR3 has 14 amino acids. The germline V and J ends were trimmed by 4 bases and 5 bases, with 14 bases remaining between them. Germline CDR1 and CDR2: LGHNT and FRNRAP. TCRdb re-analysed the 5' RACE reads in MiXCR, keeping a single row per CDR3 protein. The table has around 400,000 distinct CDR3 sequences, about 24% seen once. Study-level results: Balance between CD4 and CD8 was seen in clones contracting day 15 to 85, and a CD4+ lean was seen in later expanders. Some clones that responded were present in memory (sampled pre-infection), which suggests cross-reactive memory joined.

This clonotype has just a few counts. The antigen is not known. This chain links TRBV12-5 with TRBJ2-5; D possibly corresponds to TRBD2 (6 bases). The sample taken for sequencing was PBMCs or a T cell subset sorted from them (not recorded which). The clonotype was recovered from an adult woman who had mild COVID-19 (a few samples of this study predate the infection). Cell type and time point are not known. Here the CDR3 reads CASGSDYSRETQYF. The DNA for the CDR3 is TGTGCTAGTGGTTCGGACTACTCAAGGGAGACCCAGTACTTC.